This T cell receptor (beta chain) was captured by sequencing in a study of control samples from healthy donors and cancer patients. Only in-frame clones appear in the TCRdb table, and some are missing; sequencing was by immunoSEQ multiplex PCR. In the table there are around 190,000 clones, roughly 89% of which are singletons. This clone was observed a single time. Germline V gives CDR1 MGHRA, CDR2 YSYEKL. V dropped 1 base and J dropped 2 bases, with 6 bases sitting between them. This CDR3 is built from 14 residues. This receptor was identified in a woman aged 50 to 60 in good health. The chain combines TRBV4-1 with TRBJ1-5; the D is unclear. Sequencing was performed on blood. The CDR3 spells CASSQARGNQPQHF. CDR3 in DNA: TGCGCCAGCAGCCAAGCAAGGGGCAATCAGCCCCAGCATTTT.